This T cell receptor (beta chain) is from a study of identical twins' blood T cells (dated by TCRdb to the early 2010s). About the study as a whole: Roughly 50 million Illumina reads were obtained across about twelve libraries, of which six were alpha-chain libraries and six were beta-chain libraries. To assess how genetics influences repertoire formation, the study used next-generation sequencing to compare the TCR alpha and beta chain repertoires of three pairs of monozygous twins.

Worth noting for this clonotype: Its antigen is not yet known. There are no base qualities to consult, and no much larger clone falls within one base.

The germline V gene yields ENHRY for CDR1 and SYGVKD for CDR2. The CDR3 runs 13 residues from the cysteine to the phenylalanine. CDR3 DNA is the only sequence kept; it has 39 bases, read in frame from the first base. The germline ends are 12 bases apart after V is trimmed by 9 bases and J by 3 bases. Six healthy women forming three monozygous twin pairs were used as donors. All three twin pairs had been reared together and were thought likely to have met the same infectious agents and vaccines. RNA was isolated from peripheral blood mononuclear cells and used to prepare TCR cDNA libraries. The library came from 5' RACE. Sequenced on an Illumina Genome Analyzer IIx. The RNA-based TCR cDNA libraries were made using a previously described protocol that was modified in several ways. To prevent cross-contamination, barcodes specific to each sample were added to both ends of every TCR cDNA library during cDNA synthesis and amplification. Under the source paper's analysis protocol: Each individual had between about 100,000 and nearly 500,000 identified clonotypes, and each library contained roughly 2.2 to 3.6 million CDR3-containing reads. Reads with improper barcode index combinations were discarded, after which clonesets were built for each library with the MiTCR software. While assembling CDR3 clonotypes, MiTCR corrected PCR and sequencing errors and either filtered or rescued low-quality reads. Artificial out-of-frame clonotypes were removed by being mapped to in-frame sequences, with one indel in the CDR3 allowed. V and J gene usage similarity between donors was measured as Jensen-Shannon divergence divided by mean entropy. Using fastp trimming at Q25 and MiXCR clonotype assembly, TCRdb reanalyzed the public sequencing data and kept in-frame beta chains. Each CDR3 protein appears once, grouped with its most common genes and DNA. TCRdb, rather than the study authors, made the V and J calls. The sample profile shows 350,000 to 400,000 distinct CDR3 sequences; approximately 30% of them were found once. The ten top clones hold roughly 5.5% of the sample.

Results and caveats for the whole study, not just this receptor: V gene usage, even among non-selected out-of-frame TCRbeta clonotypes, was reported to be markedly more similar within twin pairs than between unrelated donors. Environmental influences could not be excluded as an explanation for twin similarity, since twins were reared together. The number of CDR3 clonotypes shared between two donors was mainly determined by the product of the cloneset sizes of the two donors, and no clear deviation from this trend was shown by twins. Among the most abundant TCRbeta clonotypes, more CDR3 sequences were shared by each donor with her twin than with unrelated donors. The proposed role of the TCRalpha J segment in MHC recognition during thymic selection was stated to require validation by independent studies.

The source material was PBMCs. The chain was built from TRBV10-3 and TRBJ1-5; no D gene can be assigned with confidence. This clonotype was obtained from a woman between 18 and 50 years old in good health. The DNA sequence reads TGTGCCATGCGGGTGGACCTCAATCAGCCCCAGCATTTT. This is translated as CAMRVDLNQPQHF.